This note documents a single TCR beta chain sequence. The data were taken from a study of cytomegalovirus exposure and HLA in healthy donors. CDR3 length equals 15 residues. Trimming shortened V by 0 bases and J by 1 base, and 9 bases separated the two germline ends. Germline CDR1 SGHAT, CDR2 FQDESV (reference sequence). With 60 Vbeta and 13 Jbeta primers, the PCR was carried out. This table comes from immunoSEQ multiplex PCR, and its TCRdb copy is limited to in-frame clones, with some not included. The table has around 150,000 clones, approximately 80% seen once. V is TRBV11-1 and J is TRBJ1-1, with a tentative D call TRBD1 (5 bases). This TCR was recovered from a man aged 30 to 39 in good health and CMV-seropositive. The sequenced sample was PBMCs. The CDR3, as DNA: TGTGCCAGCAGCTTAGCGGCGACAGCGAACACTGAAGCTTTCTTT. Translated, it gives CASSLAATANTEAFF.